A single sample is the source of the 12 T cell receptor beta chains below, sequenced in a study of blood T cells in healthy people across ages. Combining a sample-barcoded 5' primer with a J-beta primer mix, a second PCR ran for 7 to 11 cycles. A single record per CDR3 protein comes from TCRdb applying MiXCR to the 5' RACE reads. The sample lists roughly 730,000 distinct CDR3 sequences, approximately 60% occurring once. Sequences were obtained from blood. The receptor source for this set is a man aged 35-49 years in good health.

The chain combines TRBV29-1 with TRBJ1-5; D gene ambiguous. Looked up from germline, CDR1 is SQVTM and CDR2 is ANQGSEA. The V end lost 2 bases, the J end lost 7 bases, and 12 bases lay between the germline ends. The CDR3 consists of 13 residues. CDR3 sequence (DNA): TGCAGCGTTGAATGGGGAGTTGGGCAGCCCCAGCATTTT. As protein: CSVEWGVGQPQHF.

V gene TRBV15 combines with J gene TRBJ2-5, with a possible D match to TRBD1 (5 bases). Germline values: CDR1 LNHNV, CDR2 YYDKDF (reference sequence). CDR3 length: 14 amino acids. Trimming removed 8 bases from V and 5 bases from J, with 18 bases in between. The CDR3 coding sequence is TGTGCCACCGCCCAGGGAATTAACGAGGAGACCCAGTACTTC. Encoded protein: CATAQGINEETQYF.

This chain uses TRBV7-2 with TRBJ1-1; D uncertain. V was trimmed by 5 bases and J by 4 bases, leaving 8 bases between them. Germline V gene lookup returns CDR1 SGHTA and CDR2 FQGNSA. The CDR3 totals 12 residues. The CDR3 bases are TGTGCCAGCAGCCGTGCGGGCACTGAAGCTTTCTTT. The encoded protein is CASSRAGTEAFF. Full variable domain (remainder filled in from reference TRBV7-2 and TRBJ1-1): GAGVSQSPSNKVTEKGKDVELRCDPISGHTALYWYRQSLGQGLEFLIYFQGNSAPDKSGLPSDRFSAERTGGSVSTLTIQRTQQEDSAVYLCASSRAGTEAFFGQGTRLTVV.

This CDR3 reads CASSEPITGGPARYEQYF. The CDR3 bases are TGTGCCAGCAGTGAACCGATAACGGGAGGCCCGGCACGCTACGAGCAGTACTTC. The chain uses TRBV6-1 and TRBJ2-7; 7 bases align to TRBD2. With 2 bases clipped from V and 3 bases from J, the junction kept 16 bases outside the gene matches. This CDR3 is built from 18 residues. CDR1 MNHNS and CDR2 SASEGT come from the germline V gene.

The J gene is TRBJ2-7, the V gene TRBV20-1; TRBD2 agrees at 8 bases. CDR3 length: 14 amino acids. Germline loops: CDR1 DFQATT, CDR2 SNEGSKA (reference sequence). Trimming at V came to 4 bases and at J to 2 bases, leaving 7 bases not matched to a gene. CDR3 coding DNA: TGCAGTGCTAACCGGGTAGCGGGAACCTACGAGCAGTACTTC. Its protein product is CSANRVAGTYEQYF.

This CDR3 reads CASRGPGQGTDTQYF. In DNA, the CDR3 is TGTGCCAGCAGGGGACCGGGACAGGGCACAGATACGCAGTATTTT. The chain carries TRBV6-5 and TRBJ2-3; 8 positions agree with TRBD1. The germline V gene encodes CDR1 MNHEY and CDR2 SVGAGI. The V and J ends lost 6 bases and 1 base, in that order; junction bases with no gene match: 6. The CDR3 contains 15 residues.

This clonotype has only a few counts. This chain joins TRBV5-1 and TRBJ1-4; D gene unclear. The CDR3 totals 14 residues. Germline-derived CDR1 and CDR2 are SGHRS and YFSETQ. V shed 3 bases and J shed 0 bases, with 6 bases lying between them. The CDR3 here is CASSSRPTNEKLFF. The CDR3 coding sequence is TGCGCCAGCAGCTCGCGTCCAACTAATGAAAAACTGTTTTTT.

Points on this clonotype: At one boundary the junction diverges from the germline segment, which might be a read error. The J gene is TRBJ2-4, the V gene TRBV12-3 or TRBV12-4, with D perhaps TRBD1 or TRBD2 (5 bases each). This CDR3 has 17 residues. CDR3 residues: CAGSPSGTPLGLNIQYF. The CDR3 nucleotides read TGTGCCGGCAGTCCTTCCGGGACCCCTCTTGGGTTAAACATTCAGTACTTC.

The count of this clonotype is one. The genes are TRBV6-2 or TRBV6-3 and TRBJ2-1; 7 bases are a match to TRBD2. Looked up from germline, CDR1 is MNHEY and CDR2 is SVGEGT. This CDR3 contains 20 residues. The V and J ends lost 0 bases and 3 bases, in that order; junction bases with no gene match: 17. CDR3 region: CASSYSGSLKLIAGYNEQFF. The CDR3 DNA follows: TGTGCCAGCAGTTACTCGGGTTCCTTAAAACTCATAGCGGGCTACAATGAGCAGTTCTTC.

The chain links TRBV6-2 or TRBV6-3 to TRBJ2-1; 8 bases are shared with TRBD2. The CDR3 spans 14 residues. The V segment lost 6 bases and the J segment 9 bases; nucleotides outside the gene matches: 10. Per germline, CDR1 MNHEY and CDR2 SVGEGT. The CDR3 is CASRAGVGYAEQFF. In DNA form, the CDR3 reads TGTGCCAGCAGAGCGGGAGTAGGGTACGCTGAGCAGTTCTTC.

V and J are TRBV4-1 and TRBJ2-7, with 9 bases identical to TRBD2. The CDR3 totals 16 residues. J was trimmed by 5 bases and V by 1 base; bases with no gene match: 9. Germline CDR1 is MGHRA and CDR2 is YSYEKL. CDR3 nucleotides: TGCGCCAGCAGCCAAGGACCAGCGGGAGGTTCCAACGAGCAGTACTTC. This gives the protein CASSQGPAGGSNEQYF.

The chain carries TRBV11-3 and TRBJ2-6; 8 bases match TRBD1. The CDR3 is 15 amino acids. V trimming: 5 bases; J trimming: 2 bases; junction bases outside the gene matches: 2. Germline V CDR1 and CDR2: SGHNT, YENEEA. CDR3 loop: CASSTQGAGANVLTF. The CDR3 DNA reads as TGTGCCAGCAGCACACAGGGGGCTGGGGCCAACGTCCTGACTTTC.